The 32 T cell receptor beta chains presented below share a single source sample, sequenced in a study of blood T cells in healthy people across ages. Next came a second PCR, run for about 6 to 11 cycles, which used a sample-barcoded 5' primer along with a J-beta primer mix. In TCRdb, the 5' RACE reads were re-called with MiXCR into one record per CDR3 protein. The sample yields roughly 1 million distinct CDR3 sequences, around 27% seen once. These records were also assigned to another study, of T cells of mothers and their children.

Sequences were obtained from blood. These receptors originate from a girl aged 2 to 9 in good health.

The chain is built from TRBV7-9 and TRBJ1-5; D is undetermined. CDR1 is SEHNR, CDR2 FQNEAQ, per germline (reference sequence). Trimming pared 6 bases from V and 4 bases from J, leaving 13 bases between. This CDR3 contains 14 residues. CDR3 in amino acids: CASSQSTGNQPQHF. The CDR3 region has the DNA TGTGCCAGCAGTCAGTCGACTGGGAATCAGCCCCAGCATTTT.

The chain uses TRBV11-2 and TRBJ2-2; D remains ambiguous. Per germline, CDR1 SGHAT and CDR2 FQNNGV. There are 15 residues in the CDR3. V lost 1 base and J lost 5, with 11 bases in between. The CDR3 here is CASSLGVEETGELFF. CDR3 sequence (DNA): TGTGCCAGCAGCTTAGGTGTTGAGGAAACCGGGGAGCTGTTTTTT.

The chain couples TRBV18 to TRBJ2-1; D is perhaps TRBD2 (5 bases). The ends were cut back, 5 bases at V and 0 bases at J, with 11 bases in the middle. Germline V gene data show CDR1 as KGHSH and CDR2 as LQKENI. The CDR3 is 15 amino acids. The CDR3 nucleotides are TGTGCCAGCTCAGCGGACTGGAGCTCCTACAATGAGCAGTTCTTC. Translated, it gives CASSADWSSYNEQFF.

This clonotype turned up a few times. The rearrangement uses TRBV6-6 and TRBJ2-5; 9 positions agree with TRBD2. The CDR3 runs 15 residues. The germline V gene has CDR1 MNHNY and CDR2 SVGAGI (reference sequence). The trim removed 8 bases at V and 5 bases at J, leaving 12 bases unmatched. DNA for the CDR3: TGTGCCAGCCCCCCGACAGCGGGGGGTTTGGAGACCCAGTACTTC. The encoded protein is CASPPTAGGLETQYF.

The V call is TRBV29-1, the J call TRBJ2-5; TRBD2 matches 11 bases. The germline CDR1 and CDR2 sequences are SQVTM and ANQGSEA. Trimming removed 6 bases from V and 3 bases from J; junction bases left unmatched: 6. This CDR3 spans 14 amino acids. CDR3 coding DNA: TGCAGCGTCAGACTAGCGGGGAGGGAAGAGACCCAGTACTTC. Translation gives CSVRLAGREETQYF.

This clonotype appeared a few times. The rearrangement links TRBV29-1 to TRBJ2-7; the match to TRBD2 covers 11 bases. There are 16 residues in the CDR3. CDR1 is SQVTM and CDR2 is ANQGSEA in the germline V gene. V dropped 0 bases and J dropped 2; count of bases not matched to a gene: 6. CDR3 region: CSVEDIGTSGPYEQYF. CDR3 bases: TGCAGCGTTGAAGACATTGGGACTAGCGGACCCTACGAGCAGTACTTC.

The chain carries TRBV7-2 and TRBJ2-2; 8 nucleotides agree with TRBD2. Germline-derived CDR1 and CDR2 are SGHTA and FQGNSA. The CDR3 covers 15 residues. V shed 4 bases and J 6 bases; nucleotides not matched to a gene: 7. The CDR3 region has the DNA TGTGCCAGCAGCTCTACGGGGGGGGTCGCCGGGGAGCTGTTTTTT. Amino acids: CASSSTGGVAGELFF.

This clonotype was observed a few times. This rearrangement joins TRBV12-3 or TRBV12-4 to TRBJ1-1; the D is unclear. This CDR3 has 13 amino acids. The V gene lost 3 bases and the J gene lost 5 bases, with 10 bases spanning the gap. Written as DNA, the CDR3 is TGTGCCAGCAGTTTTGCGGGAGGTACTGAAGCTTTCTTT. As protein: CASSFAGGTEAFF.

The chain joins TRBV6-6 to TRBJ1-1, with D perhaps matching TRBD1 (6 bases). The CDR3 spans 11 residues. V was pared by 7 bases and J by 8 bases, with 11 bases between. CDR1 and CDR2 (germline): MNHNY, SVGAGI (reference sequence). The chain's CDR3 is CASTSDREAFF. DNA for the CDR3: TGTGCCAGCACCTCTGACAGGGAAGCTTTCTTT.

This clonotype was detected ten times or more. The chain carries TRBV6-1 and TRBJ1-4, with 9 bases aligning to TRBD1. J was trimmed by 8 bases and V by 7 bases; bases with no gene match: 8. The CDR3 consists of 14 residues. From germline, CDR1 is MNHNS and CDR2 SASEGT. In DNA form, the CDR3 reads TGTGCCAGCACTCCGGGACAGGGAGAAGAAAAACTGTTTTTT. It translates to CASTPGQGEEKLFF.

V and J are TRBV7-9 and TRBJ2-5; 8 nucleotides match TRBD2. J lost 2 bases, V lost 4 bases, and 6 bases had no gene match. The CDR3 spans 15 residues. The germline V gene encodes CDR1 SEHNR and CDR2 FQNEAQ (reference sequence). In DNA, the CDR3 is TGTGCCAGCAGCTATTCTAGCGGGTTTCAAGAGACCCAGTACTTC. It encodes CASSYSSGFQETQYF. Variable domain in full (rest from reference TRBV7-9 and TRBJ2-5): DTGVSQNPRHKITKRGQNVTFRCDPISEHNRLYWYRQTLGQGPEFLTYFQNEAQLEKSRLLSDRFSAERPKGSFSTLEIQRTEQGDSAMYLCASSYSSGFQETQYFGPGTRLLVL.

This sequence joins TRBV7-9 and TRBJ2-5; no reliable D call. The ends were cut back, 4 bases at V and 3 bases at J, with 6 bases in the middle. CDR1 and CDR2 (germline): SEHNR, FQNEAQ (reference sequence). The CDR3 contains 12 residues. CDR3 sequence reads: CASSSHKETQYF. CDR3 bases: TGTGCCAGCAGCTCTCACAAAGAGACCCAGTACTTC.

This rearrangement joins TRBV15 to TRBJ2-1; D might be TRBD2 (6 bases). The end of the DNA is better explained by TRBJ2-5, so the J call may be wrong. Germline assignment: CDR1 LNHNV and CDR2 YYDKDF (reference sequence). This CDR3 has 15 residues. As DNA, the CDR3 is TGTGCCACCAGCAGAGATTTAAGCGGGCAAGAGACCCAGTACTTC. This codes for CATSRDLSGQETQYF.

The chain employs TRBV24-1 and TRBJ2-5; D perhaps matches TRBD1 (6 bases). Germline lookup yields CDR1 KGHDR and CDR2 SFDVKD. The V gene lost 3 bases and the J gene lost 5 bases, with 12 bases spanning the gap. The CDR3 is 14 amino acids. CDR3 coding DNA: TGTGCCACCAGTGATGGGGGCCCGAGGGAGACCCAGTACTTC. Amino acids: CATSDGGPRETQYF.

J is TRBJ1-4 and V is TRBV4-1; D unresolved. V shed 4 bases and J shed 3 bases, with 15 bases lying between them. Germline CDR1 and CDR2: MGHRA and YSYEKL. CDR3 length: 16 residues. CDR3 bases: TGCGCCAGCAGCCTCGCCTTCAGTACTTCTAATGAAAAACTGTTTTTT. Its protein product is CASSLAFSTSNEKLFF.

This clonotype turned up a few times. J is TRBJ2-2 and V is TRBV14, with TRBD1 matching over 7 bases. V shed 5 bases, J shed 3 bases, and the junction held 3 bases outside the gene matches. Germline V gene data show CDR1 as SGHDN and CDR2 as FVKESK. The CDR3 totals 14 residues. As DNA, the CDR3 is TGTGCCAGCAGCAAGGGACAGCACACCGGGGAGCTGTTTTTT. It yields the protein CASSKGQHTGELFF.

This clonotype has just a few counts. V usage is TRBV20-1 and J usage is TRBJ2-1, with 9 bases fitting TRBD2. This CDR3 is built from 16 residues. Germline V gives CDR1 DFQATT, CDR2 SNEGSKA (reference sequence). The J segment lost 8 bases and the V segment lost 2 bases, leaving 13 bases of the junction unmatched. Here the CDR3 reads CSARPLAGVMFYEQFF. The CDR3 DNA sequence: TGCAGTGCTAGACCCTTAGCGGGAGTAATGTTTTATGAGCAGTTCTTC.

Of note for this clonotype: One end of the junction does not line up with germline, which may come from a read error. This chain links TRBV20-1 with TRBJ2-7; 8 nucleotides agree with TRBD2. From germline, CDR1 is DFQATT and CDR2 SNEGSKA (reference sequence). CDR3 length equals 13 residues. The CDR3 protein is CGALAGSSYEQYF. The CDR3 DNA reads as TGCGGTGCTTTAGCGGGGAGCTCCTACGAGCAGTACTTC.

In this sample, this clonotype turned up a few times. The chain employs TRBV11-2 and TRBJ2-1; 10 nucleotides agree with TRBD2. CDR3 length equals 16 residues. Trimming cost V 5 bases and J 1 base; bases outside gene matches: 5. Germline V lookup: CDR1 SGHAT, CDR2 FQNNGV. CDR3 loop: CASSPRTSGSYNEQFF. CDR3 nucleotides: TGTGCCAGCAGCCCCCGGACTAGCGGTTCCTACAATGAGCAGTTCTTC.

This clonotype was found many times. This rearrangement joins TRBV7-9 to TRBJ2-1, with TRBD1 matching 9 bases. CDR1 SEHNR and CDR2 FQNEAQ come from the germline V gene (reference sequence). With V trimmed by 4 bases and J by 3 bases, 4 bases remained unmatched. This CDR3 is 15 amino acids long. The CDR3 region has the DNA TGTGCCAGCAGCTCCCCGGGACAGGGCTACAATGAGCAGTTCTTC. It encodes CASSSPGQGYNEQFF.

The J gene is TRBJ1-2, the V gene TRBV28; 11 bases match TRBD1. V was pared by 6 bases and J by 8 bases, with 2 bases of the junction left unmatched. This CDR3 contains 12 residues. Germline values: CDR1 MDHEN, CDR2 SYDVKM. In DNA form, the CDR3 reads TGTGCCAGCAGGCGGACAGGGGGCGGCTACACCTTC. Protein product: CASRRTGGGYTF.

At least ten counts were recorded for this clonotype. The chain recombines TRBV20-1 with TRBJ2-1; no firm D call. CDR1 and CDR2 from the germline V gene are DFQATT and SNEGSKA (reference sequence). V was pared by 0 bases and J by 9 bases, with 15 bases between. The CDR3 runs to 14 residues. The CDR3 region is CSAREMTRVGEQFF. The CDR3 nucleotides read TGCAGTGCTAGAGAGATGACCCGCGTGGGTGAGCAGTTCTTC.

This clonotype was seen only a few times. V gene TRBV11-3 combines with J gene TRBJ1-1; D remains ambiguous. Between the trimmed V and J ends, which lost 1 base and 8 bases, there was a span of 14 bases. There are 14 residues in the CDR3. CDR1 is SGHNT, CDR2 YENEEA, per germline. Written as DNA, the CDR3 is TGTGCCAGCAGCTTAGCCTCTGGGGATTCCGAAGCTTTCTTT. The encoded protein is CASSLASGDSEAFF. The whole variable domain, filled in from reference TRBV11-3 and TRBJ1-1, reads EAGVVQSPRYKIIEKKQPVAFWCNPISGHNTLYWYLQNLGQGPELLIRYENEEAVDDSQLPKDRFSAERLKGVDSTLKIQPAELGDSAVYLCASSLASGDSEAFFGQGTRLTVV.

The CDR3 nucleotides read TGCGCCAGCGGCCCCGGGGTCTCCTACGAGCAGTACTTC. It encodes CASGPGVSYEQYF. V gene TRBV4-3 combines with J gene TRBJ2-7; TRBD2 might be the D (5 bases). The CDR3 totals 13 residues. With 8 bases removed from V and 0 bases from J, the gap between germline ends came to 11 bases. Per the germline V gene, CDR1 is LGHNA and CDR2 is YSLEER.

This clonotype was picked up a small number of times. Mismatch with germline at one junction end may stem from a read error. The chain combines TRBV4-1 with TRBJ2-5; the match to TRBD2 covers 9 bases. The CDR3 is 16 residues long. CDR1 MGHRA and CDR2 YSYEKL come from the germline V gene. CDR3 DNA: TGCGCCAGCGGCCAAGGGGGCGGGAGGGCCCGTTCAGGGCAGTACTTC. As protein: CASGQGGGRARSGQYF.

The chain links TRBV27 to TRBJ2-3; 12 bases agree with TRBD2. Trimming at V came to 4 bases and at J to 3 bases, leaving 5 bases not matched to a gene. The germline V gene has CDR1 MNHEY and CDR2 SMNVEV (reference sequence). The CDR3 loop spans 16 amino acids. The CDR3 DNA sequence: TGTGCCAGCAGTTCCCCTAGCGGGGGGGCAACAGATACGCAGTATTTT. This gives the protein CASSSPSGGATDTQYF.

V is TRBV28 and J is TRBJ2-1, with a possible D match to TRBD1 (6 bases). The DNA end favors TRBJ2-7, so the J call may be wrong. The CDR3 loop spans 15 amino acids. In germline, CDR1 is MDHEN, CDR2 SYDVKM. The DNA for the CDR3 is TGTGCCAGCAGTGCCGCCGGGACACAGATCTACGAGCAGTACTTC. Translation: CASSAAGTQIYEQYF.

The V and J genes are TRBV3-1 and TRBJ2-5; D unresolved. The CDR3 is 16 amino acids. CDR1 and CDR2 from the germline V gene are LGHDT and YNNKEL (reference sequence). V was clipped by 0 bases and J by 2 bases, with 13 bases between them. CDR3 residues: CASSQDIVTAQETQYF. The CDR3 DNA follows: TGTGCCAGCAGCCAAGATATAGTTACGGCACAAGAGACCCAGTACTTC.

This clonotype appeared a few times. Its ends do not fully match the called genes, so a read error is possible. The J gene is TRBJ1-2, the V gene TRBV28; D gene uncertain. CDR3 length: 11 residues. Germline CDR1 is MDHEN and CDR2 is SYDVKM. This CDR3 is CASEGIYGYTF. The CDR3 nucleotides are TGTGCCAGTGAGGGTATCTATGGTTACACCTTC.

The rearrangement links TRBV4-1 to TRBJ2-7; no clear D gene. The V gene's germline CDR1 is MGHRA and CDR2 YSYEKL. V was shortened by 5 bases and J by 0 bases, with 11 bases between the two germline ends. CDR3 length equals 14 residues. The CDR3 nucleotides read TGCGCCAGCAGCGATGGGCCCTTCTCCTACGAGCAGTACTTC. The encoded protein is CASSDGPFSYEQYF.

J is TRBJ2-5 and V is TRBV4-1, with D unclear. The J call may be wrong; the DNA end is better matched by TRBJ2-7. Germline V gene sequence: CDR1 MGHRA, CDR2 YSYEKL. The CDR3 is 18 amino acids. The CDR3 DNA reads as TGCGCCAGCAGCCAAGATCTCGAATGGTCCTCTCCCTCCTACGAGCAGTACTTC. This translates into CASSQDLEWSSPSYEQYF.

The chain has TRBV4-3 and TRBJ2-7; D gene uncertain. Trimming stripped 3 bases from V and 6 bases from J, with 15 bases between. CDR1 LGHNA and CDR2 YSLEER come from the germline V gene. The CDR3 sequence is 14 residues long. Here the CDR3 DNA reads TGCGCCAGCAGCCAGGCAAAAATATCAGGCGAGCAGTACTTC. Its protein is CASSQAKISGEQYF.